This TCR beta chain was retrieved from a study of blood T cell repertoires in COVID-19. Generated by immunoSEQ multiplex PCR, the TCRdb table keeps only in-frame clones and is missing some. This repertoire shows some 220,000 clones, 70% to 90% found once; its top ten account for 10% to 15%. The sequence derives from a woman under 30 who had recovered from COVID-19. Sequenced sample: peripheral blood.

CDR3 coding DNA: TGTGCCAGCAGCTCTGACAGGGGGTCCTATGGCTACACCTTC. Its translation is CASSSDRGSYGYTF. The chain joins TRBV5-4 to TRBJ1-2; 9 nucleotides line up with TRBD1. V lost 3 bases and J lost 4; bases outside the gene matches: 4. The CDR3 runs to 14 residues. Germline V CDR1 and CDR2: SGHNT, YYREEE (reference sequence).